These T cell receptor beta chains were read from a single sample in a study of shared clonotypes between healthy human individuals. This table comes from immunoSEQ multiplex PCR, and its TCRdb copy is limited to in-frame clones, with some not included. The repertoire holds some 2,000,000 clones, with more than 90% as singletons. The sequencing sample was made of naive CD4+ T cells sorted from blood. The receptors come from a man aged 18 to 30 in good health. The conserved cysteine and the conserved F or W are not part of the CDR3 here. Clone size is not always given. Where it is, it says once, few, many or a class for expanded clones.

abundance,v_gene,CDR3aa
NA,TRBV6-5,ASSSPLNTEAF
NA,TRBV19,ASNQQGNGGYT
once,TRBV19,ATRAEGTSSYNEQF
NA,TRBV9,ASSPLGTVNTGELF
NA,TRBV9,ASSGTGIVNEKLF
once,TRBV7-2,ASSFHPGTGETQY
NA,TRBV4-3,ASSQDRGTSREQY
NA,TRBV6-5,ASSREAKNIQY
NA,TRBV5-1,ASSLETAVAGNTIY
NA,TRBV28,ASSLVGQPQH
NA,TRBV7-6,ASSQTGENNSPLH
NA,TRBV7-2,ASSLGTANTEAF
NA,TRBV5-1,ASSHDSGTGSYEQY
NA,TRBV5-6,ASSDRGTYEQY
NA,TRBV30,AWSETDDGQPQH
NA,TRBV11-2,ASSEGTEAF
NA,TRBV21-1,ACSGGLKGTDTQY
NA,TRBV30,AWTDNSPLH
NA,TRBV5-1,ASSLEGLTNYGYT
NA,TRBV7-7,ASSLGAPGDYGYT
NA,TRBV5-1,ASSLDVADTQY
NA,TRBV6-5,ASKGQSYEQY
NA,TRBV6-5,ASSYSRGSTPDTQY
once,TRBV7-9,ASSFTGQNYGYT
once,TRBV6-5,ASSAVLGNEQF
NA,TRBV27,ASSRQANYEQY
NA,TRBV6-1,ASSALGTLNEQY
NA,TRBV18,ASSALTASGSEYEQY
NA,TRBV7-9,ASSLRRQGNYPYEQY
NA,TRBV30,AWSVRTSGRGNIQY
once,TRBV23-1,ASSQSTGGFSTDTQY
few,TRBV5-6,ASTGTGTLNTQY
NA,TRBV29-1,SVKTGFEQY
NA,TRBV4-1,ASSQGAASGGEAF
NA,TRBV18,ASSSQVGDTQY
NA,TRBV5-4,ASSLAEAGTGQF
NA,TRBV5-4,ASSLTAQNTEAF
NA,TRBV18,ASSPRRVAGELF
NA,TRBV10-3,AITAREGEKLF
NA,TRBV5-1,ASSLVTSGRGQETQY
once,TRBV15,ATKPAGTSYEQY
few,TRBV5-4,ASSTGTENTEAF
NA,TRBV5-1,ASNTGSNEKLF
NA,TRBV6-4,ASSRTGDYGYT
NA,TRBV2,ASSERQGGEKLF
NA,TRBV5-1,ASSWNPGLAGRSYEQY
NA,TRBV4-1,ASSQGGTSGTRRELF
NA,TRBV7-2,ASSFTRGSYEQY
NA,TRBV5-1,ASSYSEYNEQF
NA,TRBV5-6,ASSEDRGAGEKLF
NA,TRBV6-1,ASSELELNTGELF
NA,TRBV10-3,AIGTSGTPSNEQF
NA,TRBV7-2,ASSAIAYLGGYT
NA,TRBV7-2,ASSLNRDVYGYT
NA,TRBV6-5,ASSLAFRTDTQY
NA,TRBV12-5,ASGLVLDEQF
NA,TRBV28,AIGNGYSNQPQH
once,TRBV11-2,ASSPIRGPGYEQY
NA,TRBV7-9,ASSLESAGSDTQY
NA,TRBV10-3,AISESGRTGTQY